This TCR beta chain was retrieved from a study of early T cells in non-severe SARS-CoV-2 infection (dated by TCRdb to the early 2020s). Context from the whole study: TCR sequencing used bulk RNA from unsorted whole blood, so alpha and beta chains could not be paired. Broad study findings and their caveats: VDJdb matching was skewed toward anti-spike CD8 responses, so virus-specific expansions were likely underestimated and private and CD4 specificities were missed.

The library was prepared using 5' RACE. The reads were generated on a NextSeq 500. The TCR library protocol attached unique molecular identifiers to individual cDNA molecules to correct for sequencing error and PCR bias. Both TCR alpha and beta chains were sequenced, and tight co-correlation was observed between alpha and beta sequence abundances in each sample. Per the authors' processing: Decombinator V4 was used to annotate the V gene, J gene and CDR3 of the TCR sequences. TCRs were defined as expanded if a significant change between any two time points was detected under a Poisson model with p below 0.0001. TCR abundances were normalised to the total number of TCRs sequenced in each sample and reported as counts per million. TRAV1-2 paired with TRAJ12, TRAJ20 or TRAJ33 defined MAIT TCRs, while TRAV10 paired with TRAJ18 defined iNKT TCRs. VDJdb, accessed 1 November 2021, was searched for CMV, EBV and SARS-CoV-2 annotated TCRs, with TCRs annotated for multiple antigens excluded. The public reads were reanalyzed by TCRdb: fastp trimming at Q25, MiXCR alignment, in-frame beta chains only. CDR3 protein sequences are deduplicated, and each keeps its most common genes and DNA. The V and J calls were not made by the authors but by TCRdb's processing. A total of 85,000 to 100,000 distinct CDR3 sequences appear in this sample, approximately 16% of them only once. The top ten clones comprise around 5% of the sample.

Reading from cysteine to phenylalanine, the CDR3 counts 14 amino acids. The entry retains the CDR3 DNA only, 42 bases that are in frame from base 1. The V end loses 6 bases and the J end loses 1 base, and a stretch of 9 bases separates them. Via the germline V gene (reference sequence), CDR1 is MNHEY and CDR2 SMNVEV. This was a case-control study nested in a cohort of healthcare workers in London, UK, who had nasopharyngeal swab PCR tests and blood samples taken every week. Healthcare workers were recruited during the week of the UK lockdown, between 23 and 31 March 2020, and followed weekly for up to about 15 weeks. As for this clonotype: Its antigen remains undetermined. Per-base quality was not reported, and no clone a single base away is much larger than it.

Recombination joined TRBV27 with TRBJ2-2, with TRBD2 as a weak D call on 6 bases. Material: whole blood, obtained at baseline. This sequence was found in an adult who was a healthcare worker with PCR-confirmed SARS-CoV-2 infection or an uninfected control (not recorded which). The DNA sequence is TGTGCCAGCAGAGGTAGCGGGAACACCGGGGAGCTGTTTTTT. It codes for CASRGSGNTGELFF.